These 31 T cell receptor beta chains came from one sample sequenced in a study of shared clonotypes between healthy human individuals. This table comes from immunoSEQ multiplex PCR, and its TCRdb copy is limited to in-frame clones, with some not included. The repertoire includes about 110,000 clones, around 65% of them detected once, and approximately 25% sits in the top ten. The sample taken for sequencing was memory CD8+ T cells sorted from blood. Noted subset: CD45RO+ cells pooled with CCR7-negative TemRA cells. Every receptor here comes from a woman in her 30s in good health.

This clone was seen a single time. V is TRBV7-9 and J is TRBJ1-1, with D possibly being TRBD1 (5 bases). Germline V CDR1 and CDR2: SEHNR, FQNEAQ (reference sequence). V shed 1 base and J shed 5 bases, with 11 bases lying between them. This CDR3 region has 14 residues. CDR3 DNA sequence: TGTGCCAGCAGCTTAGATGCAGGGAGGACTGAAGCTTTCTTT. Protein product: CASSLDAGRTEAFF.

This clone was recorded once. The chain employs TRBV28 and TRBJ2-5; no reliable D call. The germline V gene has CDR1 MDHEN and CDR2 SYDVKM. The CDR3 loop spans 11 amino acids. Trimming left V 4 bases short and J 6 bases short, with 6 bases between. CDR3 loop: CASSSPKTQYF. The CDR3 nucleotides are TGTGCCAGCAGTTCCCCCAAGACCCAGTACTTC.

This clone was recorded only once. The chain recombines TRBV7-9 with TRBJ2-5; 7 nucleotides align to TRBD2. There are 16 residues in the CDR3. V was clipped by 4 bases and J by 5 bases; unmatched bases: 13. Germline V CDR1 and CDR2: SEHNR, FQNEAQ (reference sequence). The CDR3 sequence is CASSSGGSGARETQYF. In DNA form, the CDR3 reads TGTGCCAGCAGCTCCGGGGGGAGCGGGGCGAGGGAGACCCAGTACTTC.

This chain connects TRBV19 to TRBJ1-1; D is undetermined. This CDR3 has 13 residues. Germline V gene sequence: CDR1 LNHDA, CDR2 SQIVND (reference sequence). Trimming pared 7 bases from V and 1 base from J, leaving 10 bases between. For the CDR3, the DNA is TGTGCCAGTAACCTACGGGAGAACACTGAAGCTTTCTTT. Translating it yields CASNLRENTEAFF.

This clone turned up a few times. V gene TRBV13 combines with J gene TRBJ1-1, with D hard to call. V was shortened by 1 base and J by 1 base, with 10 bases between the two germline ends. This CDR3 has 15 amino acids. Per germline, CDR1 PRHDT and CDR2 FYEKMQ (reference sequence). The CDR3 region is CASSLEGEANTEAFF. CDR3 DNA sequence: TGTGCCAGCAGCTTAGAGGGTGAGGCGAACACTGAAGCTTTCTTT.

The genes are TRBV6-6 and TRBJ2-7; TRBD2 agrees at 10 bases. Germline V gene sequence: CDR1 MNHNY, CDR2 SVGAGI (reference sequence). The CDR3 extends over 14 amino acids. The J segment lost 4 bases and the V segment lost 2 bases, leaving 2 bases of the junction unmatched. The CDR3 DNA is TGTGCCAGCAGTTACGCTAGCGGGAGTTACGAGCAGTACTTC. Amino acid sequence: CASSYASGSYEQYF.

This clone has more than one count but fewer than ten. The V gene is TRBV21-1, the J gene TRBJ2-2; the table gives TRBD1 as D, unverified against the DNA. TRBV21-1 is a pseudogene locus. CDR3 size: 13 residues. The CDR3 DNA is TGTGGGGGGCAAGGCGGCAACACCGGGGAGCTGTTTTTT. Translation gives CGGQGGNTGELFF.

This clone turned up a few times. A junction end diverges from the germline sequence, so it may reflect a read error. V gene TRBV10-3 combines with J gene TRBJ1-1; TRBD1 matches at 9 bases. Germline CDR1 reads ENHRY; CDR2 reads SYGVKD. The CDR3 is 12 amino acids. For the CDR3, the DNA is TGTGCCAGCAGTGCGGGACAGGGTGACGCTTTCTTT. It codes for CASSAGQGDAFF.

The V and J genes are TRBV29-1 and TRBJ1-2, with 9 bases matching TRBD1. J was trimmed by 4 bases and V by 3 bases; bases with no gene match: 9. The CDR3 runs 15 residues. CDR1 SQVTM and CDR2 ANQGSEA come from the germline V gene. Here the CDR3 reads CSVDSLGTGTYGYTF. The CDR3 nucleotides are TGCAGCGTTGATTCTTTGGGGACAGGGACCTATGGCTACACCTTC.

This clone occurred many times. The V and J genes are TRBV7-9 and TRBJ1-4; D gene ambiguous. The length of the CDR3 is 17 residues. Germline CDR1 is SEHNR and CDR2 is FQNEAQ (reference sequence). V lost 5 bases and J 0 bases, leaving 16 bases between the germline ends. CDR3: CASSPPRGRATNEKLFF. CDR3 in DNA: TGTGCCAGCAGCCCCCCCCGAGGGAGAGCAACTAATGAAAAACTGTTTTTT.

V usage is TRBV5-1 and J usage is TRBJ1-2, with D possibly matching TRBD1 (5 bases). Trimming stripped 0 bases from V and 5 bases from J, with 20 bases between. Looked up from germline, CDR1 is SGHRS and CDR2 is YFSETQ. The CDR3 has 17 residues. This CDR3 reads CASSLAGSGLSWYGYTF. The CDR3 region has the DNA TGCGCCAGCAGCTTGGCGGGTTCAGGGCTTAGTTGGTATGGCTACACCTTC.

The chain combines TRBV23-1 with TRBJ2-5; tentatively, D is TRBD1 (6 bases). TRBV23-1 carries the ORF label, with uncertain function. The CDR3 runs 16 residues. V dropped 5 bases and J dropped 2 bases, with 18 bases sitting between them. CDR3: CASSSPDRKTQETQYF. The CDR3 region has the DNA TGCGCCAGCAGTTCCCCCGACAGGAAAACACAAGAGACCCAGTACTTC.

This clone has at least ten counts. For the CDR3, the DNA is TGTGCCAGCAGCTTAGAGGGGGACAGCGGCTCCTGGGAGCAGTACTTC. Protein sequence: CASSLEGDSGSWEQYF. This chain connects TRBV7-6 to TRBJ2-7, with TRBD1 matching 7 bases. The J segment lost 7 bases and the V segment lost 1 base, leaving 13 bases of the junction unmatched. This CDR3 comprises 16 residues. CDR1 is SGHVS and CDR2 is FNYEAQ in the germline V gene.

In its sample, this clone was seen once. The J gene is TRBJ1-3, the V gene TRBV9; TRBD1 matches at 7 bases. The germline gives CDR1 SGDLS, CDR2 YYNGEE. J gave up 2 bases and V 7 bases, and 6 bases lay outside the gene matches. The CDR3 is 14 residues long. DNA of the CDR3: TGTGCCAGCGGAGAGGGGGCGGCTGGAAACACCATATATTTT. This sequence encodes CASGEGAAGNTIYF.

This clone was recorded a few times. The CDR3 loop reads CASSPSWRLSAYNEQFF. The CDR3, as DNA: TGTGCCAGCTCTCCTAGTTGGCGGCTTTCGGCTTACAATGAGCAGTTCTTC. This chain connects TRBV28 to TRBJ2-1; unclear D gene. The germline gives CDR1 MDHEN, CDR2 SYDVKM. This CDR3 has 17 residues. V was cut by 8 bases and J by 4 bases, with 24 bases left in between.

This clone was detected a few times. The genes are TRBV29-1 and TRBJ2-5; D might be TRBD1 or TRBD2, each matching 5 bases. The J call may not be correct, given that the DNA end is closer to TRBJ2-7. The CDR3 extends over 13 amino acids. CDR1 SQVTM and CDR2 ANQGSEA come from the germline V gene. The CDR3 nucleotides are TGCAGCGCTACCGGGACGGATGCCTACGAGCAGTACTTC. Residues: CSATGTDAYEQYF.

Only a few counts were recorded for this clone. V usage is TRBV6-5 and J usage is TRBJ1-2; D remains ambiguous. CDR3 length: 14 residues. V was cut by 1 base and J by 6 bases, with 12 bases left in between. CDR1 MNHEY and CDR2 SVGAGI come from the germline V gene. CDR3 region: CASSYLPLGHGYTF. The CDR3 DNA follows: TGTGCCAGCAGTTACTTACCTCTGGGCCATGGCTACACCTTC.

In DNA, the CDR3 is TGTGCCAGCAGTGAAGGGGGGAAAGACAGCGGAGGCTACACCTTC. Its translation is CASSEGGKDSGGYTF. This chain connects TRBV6-4 to TRBJ1-2; D may be TRBD1 (6 bases). CDR1 is MRHNA, CDR2 SNTAGT, per germline. The CDR3 runs to 15 residues. Trimming cost V 3 bases and J 8 bases, with 19 bases left between them.

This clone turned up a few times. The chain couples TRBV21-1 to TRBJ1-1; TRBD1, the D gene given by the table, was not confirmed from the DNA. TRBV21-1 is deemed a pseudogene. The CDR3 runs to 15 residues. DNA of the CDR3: TGTGCCAGCAGCACCAAACAGGGGGCTTACACTGAAGCTTTCTTT. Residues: CASSTKQGAYTEAFF.

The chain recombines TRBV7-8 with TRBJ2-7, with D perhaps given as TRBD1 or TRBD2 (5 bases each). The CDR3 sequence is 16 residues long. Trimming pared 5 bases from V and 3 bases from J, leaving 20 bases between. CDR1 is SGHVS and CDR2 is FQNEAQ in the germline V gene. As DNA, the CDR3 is TGTGCCAGCAGCCCATCCCCCGGGACCGCATTCTACGAGCAGTACTTC. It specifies CASSPSPGTAFYEQYF.

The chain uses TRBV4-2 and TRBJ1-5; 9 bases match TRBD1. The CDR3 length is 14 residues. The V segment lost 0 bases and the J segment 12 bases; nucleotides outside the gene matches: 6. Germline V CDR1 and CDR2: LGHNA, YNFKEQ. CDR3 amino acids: CASSQETGGLVQHF. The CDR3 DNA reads TGTGCCAGCAGCCAAGAGACAGGGGGTTTGGTCCAGCATTTT.

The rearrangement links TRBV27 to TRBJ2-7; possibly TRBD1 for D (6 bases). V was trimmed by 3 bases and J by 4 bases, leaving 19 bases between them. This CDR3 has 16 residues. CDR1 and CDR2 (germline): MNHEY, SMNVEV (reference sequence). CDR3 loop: CASSFLRGQGQYEQYF. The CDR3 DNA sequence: TGTGCCAGCAGTTTCCTTCGAGGGCAGGGGCAGTACGAGCAGTACTTC.

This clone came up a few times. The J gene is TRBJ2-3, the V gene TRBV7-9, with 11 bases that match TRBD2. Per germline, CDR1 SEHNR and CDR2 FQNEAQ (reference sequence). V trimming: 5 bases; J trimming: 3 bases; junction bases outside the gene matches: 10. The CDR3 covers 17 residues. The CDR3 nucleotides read TGTGCCAGCAGCCCTCGGCGGCTAGCGGGAGGAACAGATACGCAGTATTTT. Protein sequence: CASSPRRLAGGTDTQYF.

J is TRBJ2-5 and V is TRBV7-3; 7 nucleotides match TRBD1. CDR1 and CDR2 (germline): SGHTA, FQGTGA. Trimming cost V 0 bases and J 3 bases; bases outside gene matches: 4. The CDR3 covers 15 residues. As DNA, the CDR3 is TGTGCCAGCAGCTTAACGTGGGACAGCAAAGAGACCCAGTACTTC. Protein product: CASSLTWDSKETQYF.

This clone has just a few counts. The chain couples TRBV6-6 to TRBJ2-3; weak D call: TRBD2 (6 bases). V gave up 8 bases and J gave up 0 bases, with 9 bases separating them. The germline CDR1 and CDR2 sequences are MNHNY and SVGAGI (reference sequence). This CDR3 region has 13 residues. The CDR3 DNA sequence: TGTGCCAGCGCGGGAACCAGCACAGATACGCAGTATTTT. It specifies CASAGTSTDTQYF.

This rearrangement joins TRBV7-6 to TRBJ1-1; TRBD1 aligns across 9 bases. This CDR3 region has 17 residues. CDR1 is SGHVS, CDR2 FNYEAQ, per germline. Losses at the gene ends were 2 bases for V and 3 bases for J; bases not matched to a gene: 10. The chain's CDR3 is CASSLRIIWDRDTEAFF. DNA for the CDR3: TGTGCCAGCAGCTTAAGGATTATTTGGGACAGGGACACTGAAGCTTTCTTT.

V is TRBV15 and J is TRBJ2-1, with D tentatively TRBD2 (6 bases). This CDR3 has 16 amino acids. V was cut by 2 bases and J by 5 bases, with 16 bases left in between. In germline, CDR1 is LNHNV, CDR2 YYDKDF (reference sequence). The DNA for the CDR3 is TGTGCCACCAGCAGACCCCCTTGGGGGGTACACAATGAGCAGTTCTTC. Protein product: CATSRPPWGVHNEQFF.

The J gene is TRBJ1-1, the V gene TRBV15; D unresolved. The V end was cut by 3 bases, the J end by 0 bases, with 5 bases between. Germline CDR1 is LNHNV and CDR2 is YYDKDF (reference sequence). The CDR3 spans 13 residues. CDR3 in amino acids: CATSRSVNTEAFF. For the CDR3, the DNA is TGTGCCACCAGCAGGTCAGTGAACACTGAAGCTTTCTTT.

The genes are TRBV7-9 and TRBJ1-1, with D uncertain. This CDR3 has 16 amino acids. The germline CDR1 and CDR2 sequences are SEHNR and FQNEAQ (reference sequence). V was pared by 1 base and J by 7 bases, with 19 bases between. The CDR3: CASSLGPRPGPDEAFF. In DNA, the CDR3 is TGTGCCAGCAGCTTAGGACCTCGTCCAGGACCGGATGAAGCTTTCTTT.

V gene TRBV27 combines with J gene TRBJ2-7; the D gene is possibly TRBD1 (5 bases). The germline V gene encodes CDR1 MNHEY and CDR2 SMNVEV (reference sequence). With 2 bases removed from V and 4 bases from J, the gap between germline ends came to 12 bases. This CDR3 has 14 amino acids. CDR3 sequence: CASSLMAGFYEQYF. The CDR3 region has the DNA TGTGCCAGCAGTTTAATGGCAGGGTTTTACGAGCAGTACTTC.

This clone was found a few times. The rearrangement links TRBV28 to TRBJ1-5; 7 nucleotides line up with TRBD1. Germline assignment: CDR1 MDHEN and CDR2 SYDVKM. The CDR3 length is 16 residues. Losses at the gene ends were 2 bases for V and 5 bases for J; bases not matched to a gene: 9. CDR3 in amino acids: CASSLPLTGSDQPQHF. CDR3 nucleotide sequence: TGTGCCAGCAGTTTACCCCTGACAGGGAGCGATCAGCCCCAGCATTTT.